The 25 T cell receptor beta chains reported below all come from one sample, sequenced in a study of blood T cell repertoires in COVID-19. Profiled with immunoSEQ multiplex PCR; TCRdb holds only in-frame clones, not every one. This sample has 190,000 or so clones, with about nine tenths found just once. Sequenced sample: peripheral blood. The receptors were sampled from a woman in her twenties or thirties with acute or convalescent COVID-19.

This clone was seen just once. The chain recombines TRBV5-1 with TRBJ2-3; 11 nucleotides align to TRBD2. CDR1 and CDR2 from the germline V gene are SGHRS and YFSETQ. The CDR3 totals 16 residues. V lost 4 bases and J lost 2; bases outside the gene matches: 6. The CDR3 region is CASSPRLAGFTDTQYF. CDR3 in DNA: TGCGCCAGCAGCCCACGACTAGCGGGATTCACAGATACGCAGTATTTT. Full variable domain (outside the CDR3, taken from reference TRBV5-1 and TRBJ2-3): KAGVTQTPRYLIKTRGQQVTLSCSPISGHRSVSWYQQTPGQGLQFLFEYFSETQRNKGNFPGRFSGRQFSNSRSEMNVSTLELGDSALYLCASSPRLAGFTDTQYFGPGTRLTVL.

This clone turned up a few times. This chain connects TRBV27 to TRBJ2-2, with 8 bases identical to TRBD2. The CDR3 totals 15 residues. V lost 10 bases and J lost 6; bases outside the gene matches: 13. The germline gives CDR1 MNHEY, CDR2 SMNVEV (reference sequence). As DNA, the CDR3 is TGTGCCACGGGGGGGCGGGGAACGGGATCCGGGGAGCTGTTTTTT. Its protein is CATGGRGTGSGELFF.

This clone was seen a single time. The J gene is TRBJ1-5, the V gene TRBV2, with 10 bases aligning to TRBD1. The V gene's germline CDR1 is SNHLY and CDR2 FYNNEI. This CDR3 contains 15 residues. V lost 10 bases to trimming and J lost 3 bases; unmatched junction nucleotides: 9. The CDR3 loop is CAIRTGTGDNQPQHF. The CDR3 DNA follows: TGTGCCATCCGTACCGGGACAGGGGACAATCAGCCCCAGCATTTT.

This chain uses TRBV2 with TRBJ1-5, with 7 bases matching TRBD1. The germline gives CDR1 SNHLY, CDR2 FYNNEI. Trimming took 7 bases from V and 4 from J; bases not matched to a gene: 7. This CDR3 region has 14 residues. The CDR3 sequence: CASNDRDRNQPQHF. The DNA of the CDR3 is TGTGCCAGCAATGACAGGGATCGAAATCAGCCCCAGCATTTT.

This rearrangement joins TRBV14 to TRBJ2-7, with a tentative D call TRBD2 (5 bases). Trimming shortened V by 3 bases and J by 3 bases, and 9 bases separated the two germline ends. The CDR3 extends over 13 amino acids. The germline gives CDR1 SGHDN, CDR2 FVKESK. CDR3 sequence reads: CASSHYGNYEQYF. The CDR3 DNA sequence: TGTGCCAGCAGCCATTACGGGAACTACGAGCAGTACTTC.

The V gene is TRBV28, the J gene TRBJ1-4; TRBD1 is a possible D gene (5 bases). Deletions cut 3 bases from V and 14 bases from J, with 13 bases between. The germline V gene has CDR1 MDHEN and CDR2 SYDVKM. The CDR3 runs 12 residues. The CDR3 DNA reads TGTGCCAGCAGTTTGTGGCTCCGGGGGCTGTTTTTT. This encodes CASSLWLRGLFF.

The chain is built from TRBV3-1 (or the pseudogene TRBV3-2) and TRBJ1-5; TRBD1 is a possible D gene (5 bases). This CDR3 is built from 16 residues. V dropped 1 base and J dropped 4 bases, with 14 bases sitting between them. Germline CDR1 reads LGHDT; CDR2 reads YNNKEL (reference sequence). The CDR3 DNA is TGTGCCAGCAGCCAAGGTCCAGGGCTAATGAATCAGCCCCAGCATTTT. Encoded protein: CASSQGPGLMNQPQHF.

The V and J genes are TRBV10-2 and TRBJ2-1; TRBD2 is a possible D gene (6 bases). The CDR3 consists of 13 residues. Germline CDR1 reads WSHSY; CDR2 reads SAAADI. Trimming removed 6 bases at V and 3 bases at J, with 9 bases between. CDR3 loop: CASRQDYYNEQFF. The CDR3 coding sequence is TGCGCCAGCAGACAGGACTACTACAATGAGCAGTTCTTC.

This sequence joins TRBV5-1 and TRBJ2-2; D call uncertain. The germline V gene has CDR1 SGHRS and CDR2 YFSETQ. The CDR3 runs to 14 residues. Trimming removed 6 bases from V and 2 bases from J, with 11 bases in between. The chain's CDR3 is CASTSNFNTGELFF. For the CDR3, the DNA is TGCGCCAGCACCTCTAACTTTAACACCGGGGAGCTGTTTTTT. The full variable domain, its missing parts supplied by reference TRBV5-1 and TRBJ2-2, is KAGVTQTPRYLIKTRGQQVTLSCSPISGHRSVSWYQQTPGQGLQFLFEYFSETQRNKGNFPGRFSGRQFSNSRSEMNVSTLELGDSALYLCASTSNFNTGELFFGEGSRLTVL.

The chain carries TRBV30 and TRBJ2-1, with 13 bases fitting TRBD2. This CDR3 contains 18 residues. Germline values: CDR1 GTSNPN, CDR2 SVGIG (reference sequence). J was trimmed by 0 bases and V by 6 bases; bases with no gene match: 11. In DNA form, the CDR3 reads TGTGCCTGCCGACTAGCGGGAGGACCGCCGGGCTCCTACAATGAGCAGTTCTTC. Translating it yields CACRLAGGPPGSYNEQFF.

The chain employs TRBV5-5 and TRBJ2-2; TRBD1 matches 7 bases. J was trimmed by 2 bases and V by 9 bases; bases with no gene match: 7. CDR3 length: 14 residues. Germline values: CDR1 SGHKS, CDR2 YYEKEE (reference sequence). CDR3 DNA sequence: TGTGCCACCGGGACAGCGGTAAACACCGGGGAGCTGTTTTTT. As protein: CATGTAVNTGELFF.

In this sample, this clone turned up once. The chain joins TRBV5-1 to TRBJ2-5, with 7 bases aligning to TRBD1. Unmatched junction bases numbered 7, after V lost 6 bases and J lost 5 bases. The CDR3 length is 13 residues. Germline V gene sequence: CDR1 SGHRS, CDR2 YFSETQ. CDR3 sequence reads: CASTYRGSETQYF. Here the CDR3 DNA reads TGCGCCAGCACCTACAGGGGATCGGAGACCCAGTACTTC.

The chain links TRBV4-1 to TRBJ1-5; D not certain. Trimming removed 0 bases from V and 7 bases from J, with 10 bases in between. The CDR3 sequence is 14 residues long. Germline V gene data show CDR1 as MGHRA and CDR2 as YSYEKL. CDR3 region: CASSQDEFGQPQHF. CDR3 in DNA: TGCGCCAGCAGCCAAGACGAGTTCGGGCAGCCCCAGCATTTT.

The chain recombines TRBV28 with TRBJ1-2, with no clear D. Germline V CDR1 and CDR2: MDHEN, SYDVKM. Trimming removed 2 bases at V and 5 bases at J, with 9 bases between. This CDR3 comprises 13 residues. The CDR3 sequence is CASSLSADYGYTF. The CDR3 nucleotides read TGTGCCAGCAGTTTAAGCGCCGATTATGGCTACACCTTC.

The DNA for the CDR3 is TGTGCCAGCAAAGGACTCCCCCGGGCGGACAATCAGCCCCAGCATTTT. Protein sequence: CASKGLPRADNQPQHF. The rearrangement uses TRBV2 and TRBJ1-5; D is unclear. The CDR3 is 16 amino acids. The germline V gene has CDR1 SNHLY and CDR2 FYNNEI. Trimming shortened V by 7 bases and J by 3 bases, and 19 bases separated the two germline ends.

The chain has TRBV19 and TRBJ1-2; no reliable D call. The germline V and J ends were trimmed by 7 bases and 8 bases, with 11 bases remaining between them. Germline assignment: CDR1 LNHDA and CDR2 SQIVND (reference sequence). The length of the CDR3 is 11 residues. This CDR3 reads CASTYGGGYTF. CDR3 bases: TGTGCCAGTACGTACGGCGGGGGCTACACCTTC.

V usage is TRBV19 and J usage is TRBJ2-5; 9 bases map to TRBD2. CDR3 size: 15 residues. Per the germline V gene, CDR1 is LNHDA and CDR2 is SQIVND (reference sequence). Trimming took 8 bases from V and 7 from J; bases not matched to a gene: 14. The CDR3 region has the DNA TGTGCCAGTGGGCAAGGCGCTAGCGGGACTGGGACCCAGTACTTC. Translation gives CASGQGASGTGTQYF.

This clone was picked up a small number of times. The chain combines TRBV5-1 with TRBJ2-7, with D maybe TRBD2 (5 bases). CDR1 and CDR2 (germline): SGHRS, YFSETQ. Trimming pared 0 bases from V and 0 bases from J, leaving 10 bases between. This CDR3 has 15 amino acids. The CDR3: CASSLVAGHSYEQYF. CDR3 coding DNA: TGCGCCAGCAGCTTGGTGGCGGGCCACTCCTACGAGCAGTACTTC.

The chain combines TRBV28 with TRBJ1-1; no definite D call. CDR1 is MDHEN, CDR2 SYDVKM, per germline. The V end was cut by 9 bases, the J end by 0 bases, with 8 bases between. The CDR3 length is 12 residues. The chain's CDR3 is CASVGVNTEAFF. The CDR3 DNA reads as TGTGCCAGTGTTGGAGTGAACACTGAAGCTTTCTTT.

The rearrangement uses TRBV7-2 and TRBJ2-7; D is uncertain. V was clipped by 4 bases and J by 0 bases, with 10 bases between them. The CDR3 sequence is 14 residues long. Germline assignment: CDR1 SGHTA and CDR2 FQGNSA. The CDR3 spells CASSYSPGSYEQYF. The CDR3 DNA reads TGTGCCAGCAGCTATAGTCCGGGCTCCTACGAGCAGTACTTC.

The chain employs TRBV6-5 and TRBJ2-1, with TRBD2 as a possible D gene (5 bases). The V and J ends lost 7 bases and 3 bases respectively, with 16 bases between them. From germline, CDR1 is MNHEY and CDR2 SVGAGI. The CDR3 contains 15 residues. For the CDR3, the DNA is TGTGCCAGCAAATCCCTAGCTTGGGACTACAATGAGCAGTTCTTC. Translation: CASKSLAWDYNEQFF.

The chain uses TRBV7-2 and TRBJ2-7, with D tentatively TRBD1 (6 bases). This CDR3 is 14 amino acids long. In germline, CDR1 is SGHTA, CDR2 FQGNSA. V was clipped by 6 bases and J by 1 base, with 13 bases between them. CDR3 bases: TGTGCCAGCAGTCCCTTCGGGACATCCTACGAGCAGTACTTC. It translates to CASSPFGTSYEQYF.

The chain carries TRBV11-2 and TRBJ2-6; no clear D gene. Per the germline V gene, CDR1 is SGHAT and CDR2 is FQNNGV. The germline V and J ends were trimmed by 5 bases and 0 bases, with 8 bases remaining between them. The CDR3 has 15 residues. As DNA, the CDR3 is TGTGCCAGCAGCCGCGTTTCCTCTGGGGCCAACGTCCTGACTTTC. Translating it yields CASSRVSSGANVLTF. The full variable domain, with the rest looked up from reference TRBV11-2 and TRBJ2-6, is EAGVAQSPRYKIIEKRQSVAFWCNPISGHATLYWYQQILGQGPKLLIQFQNNGVVDDSQLPKDRFSAERLKGVDSTLKIQPAKLEDSAVYLCASSRVSSGANVLTFGAGSRLTVL.

The V gene is TRBV6-1, the J gene TRBJ1-5; the D is unclear. This CDR3 has 13 amino acids. With 2 bases removed from V and 6 bases from J, the gap between germline ends came to 8 bases. The V gene's germline CDR1 is MNHNS and CDR2 SASEGT. For the CDR3, the DNA is TGTGCCAGCAGTGAATCCCCTTTTCAGCCCCAGCATTTT. Translation gives CASSESPFQPQHF.

The chain carries TRBV5-1 and TRBJ1-1; D is perhaps TRBD1 (5 bases). V shed 0 bases and J shed 4 bases, with 10 bases lying between them. Germline V gene data show CDR1 as SGHRS and CDR2 as YFSETQ. The CDR3 runs to 14 residues. The CDR3 sequence is CASSLDAGITEAFF. The CDR3 region has the DNA TGCGCCAGCAGCTTGGACGCAGGGATCACTGAAGCTTTCTTT.